The 20 T cell receptor beta chains below all came from one sample that was sequenced in a study of blood T cells in healthy people across ages. Combining a sample-barcoded 5' primer with a J-beta primer mix, a second PCR ran for about 7 to 11 cycles. Each CDR3 protein is one row after TCRdb ran MiXCR on the 5' RACE reads. The sample records roughly 720,000 distinct CDR3 sequences, approximately 55% being singletons. The sequencing sample was made of blood. These receptors all come from an elderly man in good health.

The chain's CDR3 is CASSARGPHSTDTQYF. The CDR3 DNA sequence: TGTGCCAGCAGTGCCAGGGGGCCCCATAGCACAGATACGCAGTATTTT. V and J are TRBV6-1 and TRBJ2-3, with 8 bases identical to TRBD1. The CDR3 covers 16 residues. V was clipped by 4 bases and J by 0 bases; unmatched bases: 6. CDR1 is MNHNS and CDR2 is SASEGT in the germline V gene.

The V gene is TRBV6-2 or TRBV6-3, the J gene TRBJ2-1; D gene unclear. The CDR3 spans 15 residues. V was pared by 2 bases and J by 5 bases, with 13 bases between. Germline V gene data show CDR1 as MNHEY and CDR2 as SVGEGT. CDR3 DNA sequence: TGTGCCAGCAGTTACGAATCCGAAGCCAACAATGAGCAGTTCTTC. Protein sequence: CASSYESEANNEQFF.

This chain links TRBV7-3 with TRBJ2-1, with D maybe TRBD2 (6 bases). The length of the CDR3 is 15 residues. The V end was cut by 0 bases, the J end by 6 bases, with 12 bases between. Germline lookup yields CDR1 SGHTA and CDR2 FQGTGA. The CDR3 loop is CASSLTGDSFNEQFF. CDR3 sequence (DNA): TGTGCCAGCAGCTTAACGGGGGACTCGTTCAATGAGCAGTTCTTC. Drawing the rest from reference TRBV7-3 and TRBJ2-1, the complete variable domain is GAGVSQTPSNKVTEKGKYVELRCDPISGHTALYWYRQSLGQGPEFLIYFQGTGAADDSGLPNDRFFAVRPEGSVSTLKIQRTERGDSAVYLCASSLTGDSFNEQFFGPGTRLTVL.

The gene calls are TRBV20-1 and TRBJ2-7; D perhaps matches TRBD2 (5 bases). Trimming shortened V by 2 bases and J by 2 bases, and 19 bases separated the two germline ends. Germline V lookup: CDR1 DFQATT, CDR2 SNEGSKA (reference sequence). The CDR3 spans 16 residues. The DNA of the CDR3 is TGCAGTGCTAGACCTCTCGTGGACTCTTCGCCCTACGAGCAGTACTTC. As protein: CSARPLVDSSPYEQYF.

This clonotype was seen only a few times. V is TRBV28 and J is TRBJ2-7, with unresolved D. The length of the CDR3 is 16 residues. The ends were cut back, 6 bases at V and 2 bases at J, with 20 bases in the middle. Per germline, CDR1 MDHEN and CDR2 SYDVKM. CDR3 coding DNA: TGTGCCAGCAGGCAACTCAAACCCAGTACCCCCTACGAGCAGTACTTC. Its translation is CASRQLKPSTPYEQYF.

Comment on this clonotype: A junction end diverges from the germline sequence, so it may reflect a read error. The J gene is TRBJ2-3, the V gene TRBV20-1, with unresolved D. The CDR3 is made up of 14 amino acids. Germline loops: CDR1 DFQATT, CDR2 SNEGSKA (reference sequence). Here the CDR3 DNA reads TGCGGTGCTAGTAGTCGAACTAGCACAGATACGCAGTATTTT. Its translation is CGASSRTSTDTQYF.

The chain joins TRBV24-1 to TRBJ2-1, with 7 nucleotides matching TRBD2. Germline assignment: CDR1 KGHDR and CDR2 SFDVKD. The CDR3 is 13 residues long. Trimming took 7 bases from V and 9 from J; bases not matched to a gene: 8. CDR3 DNA: TGTGCCACCAGCTCCGGGACTATCTCTGAGCAGTTCTTC. Amino acids: CATSSGTISEQFF.

In this sample, this clonotype turned up a few times. The V call is TRBV20-1, the J call TRBJ1-5; D not resolved. Germline V CDR1 and CDR2: DFQATT, SNEGSKA (reference sequence). V was pared by 5 bases and J by 0 bases, with 8 bases between. The CDR3 length is 13 residues. The CDR3 DNA is TGCAGTGCTTCCGGGGATAGCAATCAGCCCCAGCATTTT. This gives the protein CSASGDSNQPQHF.

This clonotype was counted only a few times. The rearrangement uses TRBV5-1 and TRBJ2-1; 12 nucleotides align to TRBD2. Germline V gives CDR1 SGHRS, CDR2 YFSETQ. CDR3 length: 14 residues. J gave up 6 bases and V 9 bases, and 7 bases lay outside the gene matches. This CDR3 is CATGLAGPLNEQFF. For the CDR3, the DNA is TGCGCCACGGGACTAGCGGGTCCCCTCAATGAGCAGTTCTTC.

The chain combines TRBV5-1 with TRBJ2-3, with TRBD2 matching 9 bases. The CDR3 spans 18 residues. With 0 bases clipped from V and 2 bases from J, the junction kept 10 bases outside the gene matches. Germline V lookup: CDR1 SGHRS, CDR2 YFSETQ. CDR3 nucleotide sequence: TGCGCCAGCAGCTTGGGGGTCCTAGCGGGGATAAACACAGATACGCAGTATTTT. It yields the protein CASSLGVLAGINTDTQYF.

The genes are TRBV11-3 and TRBJ2-3, with 9 positions matching TRBD2. J was trimmed by 4 bases and V by 5 bases; bases with no gene match: 7. CDR3 size: 15 residues. Per the germline V gene, CDR1 is SGHNT and CDR2 is YENEEA. CDR3 DNA sequence: TGTGCCAGCAGCGGTAGCGGGAGAGGGGCAGATACGCAGTATTTT. Protein sequence: CASSGSGRGADTQYF.

This rearrangement joins TRBV21-1 to TRBJ1-2; TRBD1 reflects the table's D call only, with no check against the DNA. TRBV21-1 is designated a pseudogene. The CDR3 spans 16 residues. CDR3: CASSWDRGTGRYGYTF. The CDR3 DNA reads TGTGCCAGCAGCTGGGACAGGGGCACAGGTCGATATGGCTACACCTTC.

This clonotype was observed a few times. The chain couples TRBV7-9 to TRBJ1-4; the match to TRBD1 covers 9 bases. V gave up 4 bases and J gave up 7 bases; unmatched junction bases: 4. CDR1 is SEHNR and CDR2 is FQNEAQ in the germline V gene (reference sequence). The CDR3 contains 14 residues. CDR3 nucleotide sequence: TGTGCCAGCAGCTCGGGACAGGGAATTGAAAAACTGTTTTTT. It yields the protein CASSSGQGIEKLFF.

The V gene is TRBV7-8, the J gene TRBJ2-7; D possibly uses TRBD1 or TRBD2 (5 bases each). Trimming removed 4 bases at V and 4 bases at J, with 17 bases between. CDR1 and CDR2 from the germline V gene are SGHVS and FQNEAQ. The CDR3 length is 15 residues. The CDR3 protein is CASSSPGTNFYEQYF. For the CDR3, the DNA is TGTGCCAGCAGCTCACCCGGGACGAACTTTTACGAGCAGTACTTC.

This sequence joins TRBV20-1 and TRBJ2-5, with TRBD1 matching over 9 bases. With the DNA end fitting TRBJ2-7 better, the J assignment may be wrong. CDR1 is DFQATT, CDR2 SNEGSKA, per germline (reference sequence). The CDR3 has 14 amino acids. CDR3 DNA: TGCAGTGCTAGAGTGGGACAGGGCCCTTACGAGCAGTACTTC. Encoded protein: CSARVGQGPYEQYF.

The genes are TRBV2 and TRBJ1-2, with TRBD1 matching 8 bases. The germline gives CDR1 SNHLY, CDR2 FYNNEI. This CDR3 is 15 amino acids long. The V and J ends lost 2 bases and 4 bases, in that order; junction bases with no gene match: 6. The DNA of the CDR3 is TGTGCCAGCAGTGAAAGGGCAGGGGGCGTCTATGGCTACACCTTC. Its protein is CASSERAGGVYGYTF.

The chain couples TRBV4-2 to TRBJ2-7; TRBD2 matches 7 bases. Per the germline V gene, CDR1 is LGHNA and CDR2 is YNFKEQ. This CDR3 region has 16 residues. The V gene end was trimmed by 0 bases and the J gene end by 2 bases; junction bases not matched to a gene: 7. The CDR3 spells CASSQEGGSATYEQYF. CDR3 bases: TGTGCCAGCAGCCAAGAGGGGGGGTCAGCGACCTACGAGCAGTACTTC.

This rearrangement joins TRBV20-1 to TRBJ2-1; 10 nucleotides line up with TRBD2. V lost 4 bases, J lost 7 bases, and 10 bases stayed unmatched. Germline CDR1 is DFQATT and CDR2 is SNEGSKA (reference sequence). The CDR3 loop spans 15 amino acids. For the CDR3, the DNA is TGCAGTGCTACGACCGCTAGCGGGAGTTCTAATGAGCAGTTCTTC. Residues: CSATTASGSSNEQFF.

This clonotype was picked up a small number of times. The rearrangement links TRBV30 to TRBJ1-3; no clear D. Germline V CDR1 and CDR2: GTSNPN, SVGIG (reference sequence). The V end lost 7 bases, the J end lost 0 bases, and 10 bases lay between the germline ends. There are 13 residues in the CDR3. CDR3 residues: CALGDHSGNTIYF. CDR3 nucleotides: TGTGCCTTGGGCGACCACTCTGGAAACACCATATATTTT.

For this clonotype: This could be a read error, since a much larger clone is one nucleotide away. J is TRBJ2-1 and V is TRBV7-9, with D maybe TRBD2 (5 bases). The end of the DNA is better explained by TRBJ2-7, so the J call may be wrong. The CDR3 runs 16 residues. Germline-derived CDR1 and CDR2 are SEHNR and FQNEAQ (reference sequence). CDR3 sequence (DNA): TGTGCCAGCAGCTTGATTGGGGAGACTAAGTACAATGAGCAGTACTTC. Its protein product is CASSLIGETKYNEQYF.